The entry below describes one T cell receptor beta chain. Antigen unknown. The treatment is: roughly 18 received Ad26.COV2.S at low or high dose, single or two shots; several received placebo; per-sample allocation not given. All samples were drawn on day 63, counting from the first vaccine or placebo injection. The donor was a Boston adult aged 18-55 years. These data come from a study of Ad26.COV2.S vaccination and SARS-CoV-2 variants. Study-level background: Trial arm assignment for the donor was COV1001 Ad26.COV2.S. Donor got 5x10^10 or 1x10^11 viral particles of Ad26.COV2.S.

The method was immunoSEQ multiplex PCR; TCRdb's version includes in-frame clones alone and lacks a portion of them. The profile covers 400,000 to 500,000 clones, with about 91% appearing a single time and 2.5% to 3% taken by the ten largest. V shed 2 bases, J shed 3 bases, and the junction held 9 bases outside the gene matches. The CDR3 extends over 17 amino acids. Germline assignment: CDR1 SEHNR and CDR2 FQNEAQ (reference sequence). Study-wide points: Total T cell responses, in the TCR breadth and depth analyses, may have been underestimated.

Sample: peripheral blood, taken in a trial of Ad26.COV2.S vaccine versus placebo. This clonotype originated in a person aged 18 to 59 who received the Ad26.COV2.S COVID-19 vaccine or a placebo. The chain couples TRBV7-9 to TRBJ1-5, with TRBD1 identical over 8 bases. In DNA form, the CDR3 reads TGTGCCAGCAGCTTATCGACAGGGGCCCCGCACAATCAGCCCCAGCATTTT. It is translated as CASSLSTGAPHNQPQHF.